The rows below give T cell receptor beta chains drawn from one sample of a study of OX40 agonist ivuxolimab in advanced cancers. The method was immunoSEQ multiplex PCR; TCRdb's version includes in-frame clones alone and lacks a portion of them. In the table there are about 60,000 clones, about four fifths of which are singletons. The specimen comprised CD4+ or CD8+ T cells sorted from blood, sampled in a trial of the OX40 agonist ivuxolimab. The receptors originated from an adult with an advanced solid tumor such as melanoma, head and neck, liver or kidney cancer. Each CDR3 is given with its conserved first and last residue. A D gene is named only where the DNA matches it firmly. The size of a clone is reported for some rows only, either as once, few or many, or as a class for expanded clones.

J gene	V gene	clone size	D gene	CDR3 DNA	CDR3 protein
TRBJ1-5	TRBV6-1	NA	NA	TGTGCCAGCATTCACGGGTCGTATAGCAATCAGCCCCAGCATTTT	CASIHGSYSNQPQHF
TRBJ2-3	TRBV7-2	once	NA	TGTGCCAGCAGCGACGGACAGATTGGAGTGGATACGCAGTATTTT	CASSDGQIGVDTQYF
TRBJ1-1	TRBV28	NA	NA	TGTGCCAGCAGTCCGACTCGGTCGGCGAACACTGAAGCTTTCTTT	CASSPTRSANTEAFF
TRBJ1-5	TRBV30	NA	NA	TGTGCCTGGATCAGGACAGCAACTCAGGGGTATAGCAATCAGCCCCAGCATTTT	CAWIRTATQGYSNQPQHF
TRBJ2-5	TRBV19	NA	NA	TGTGCCAGTAGTATAAATGGGGCAGGCCAAGAGACCCAGTACTTC	CASSINGAGQETQYF
TRBJ1-4	TRBV5-8	NA	NA	TGTGCCAGCAGCCCCGGCAGGGGTCATAATGAAAAACTGTTTTTT	CASSPGRGHNEKLFF
TRBJ1-2	TRBV7-6	NA	TRBD1	TGTGCCAGCAGCCCGACACAGGGGAGGGGAGTAGCTAACTATGGCTACACCTTC	CASSPTQGRGVANYGYTF
TRBJ2-1	TRBV7-9	NA	TRBD2	TGTGCCAGCAGACCGGGAGGGCCCTACAATGAGCAGTTCTTC	CASRPGGPYNEQFF
TRBJ2-7	TRBV30	NA	TRBD1	TGTGCCTGGAGTCTTGGACAGGGGTCCTCCTACGAGCAGTACTTC	CAWSLGQGSSYEQYF
TRBJ1-2	TRBV15	NA	NA	TGTGCCACCAGCAGAGATTCGGGACAAGGCTACACCTTC	CATSRDSGQGYTF
TRBJ2-3	TRBV5-4	NA	TRBD1	TGTGCCAGCAGCGCGACAGGGATCGATACGCAGTATTTT	CASSATGIDTQYF
TRBJ2-1	TRBV7-8	NA	TRBD2	TGTGCCAGCAGCTTAGAGCGGGGGGACATAAAGCAGTTCTTC	CASSLERGDIKQFF
TRBJ1-6	TRBV13	NA	NA	TGTGCCAGCAGCTTAGATGGGGGTGGTTCACCCCTCCACTTT	CASSLDGGGSPLHF
TRBJ2-7	TRBV6-5	NA	TRBD2	TGTGCCAGCAGTCTACAGACTAGCGGAGTCTACGAGCAGTACTTC	CASSLQTSGVYEQYF
TRBJ2-7	TRBV25-1	NA	TRBD1	TGTGCCAGCAGTGAAGCCCACAGGGGGAGCCGCCCCTACGAGCAGTACTTC	CASSEAHRGSRPYEQYF
TRBJ1-2	TRBV5-4	NA	TRBD1	TGTGCCAGCAGCACGGAACAGGGGGTGTCTGGCTACACCTTC	CASSTEQGVSGYTF
TRBJ1-1	TRBV7-3	NA	TRBD1	TGTGCCAGCAGTAAGGGGGCAGGGGGATCCATGAACACTGAAGCTTTCTTT	CASSKGAGGSMNTEAFF
TRBJ2-1	TRBV2	NA	TRBD2	TGTGCCAGCACCCTCCCGGGACTAGTAGGCAATGAGCAGTTCTTC	CASTLPGLVGNEQFF
TRBJ2-7	TRBV5-1	NA	TRBD1	TGCGCCAGCAGCTTGGGGGACAGGGTAGTTAACGTCGCGGTGGAGCAGTACTTC	CASSLGDRVVNVAVEQYF
TRBJ2-3	TRBV12-5	NA	NA	TGTGCTAGTGTTGCGGGATTGGACGTAGATACGCAGTATTTT	CASVAGLDVDTQYF
TRBJ2-4	TRBV5-1	NA	TRBD2	TGCGCCAGCAGCTTGGGGACTAGCGGGAGGCTAGCCAAAAACATTCAGTACTTC	CASSLGTSGRLAKNIQYF
TRBJ1-1	TRBV11-2	NA	NA	TGTGCCAGCAGCCCAAGCCCGAACACTGAAGCTTTCTTT	CASSPSPNTEAFF
TRBJ2-7	TRBV7-2	NA	TRBD2	TGTGCCAGCAGCCTATGGGCAGCTAGCGGATCCTACGAGCAGTACTTC	CASSLWAASGSYEQYF
TRBJ1-1	TRBV19	NA	NA	TGTGCCAGTAGTTCACAGGGCGGCACTGAAGCTTTCTTT	CASSSQGGTEAFF
TRBJ1-1	TRBV7-8	NA	TRBD1	TGTGCCAGCAGCTTAGCCTGGACAGGGACGAACACTGAAGCTTTCTTT	CASSLAWTGTNTEAFF
TRBJ2-7	TRBV12-5	once	NA	TGTGCTAGTGGTTTGATCCTGTCCTCTACCGTAGAGCAGTACTTC	CASGLILSSTVEQYF
TRBJ2-7	TRBV5-1	NA	NA	TGCGCCAGCAGCTTACGTGGTGACGAGCAGTACTTC	CASSLRGDEQYF
TRBJ2-7	TRBV6-5	NA	NA	TGTGCCAGCAGTTACGGGACTTCCTACGAGCAGTACTTC	CASSYGTSYEQYF
TRBJ1-1	TRBV27	medium-sized	TRBD1	TGTGCCAGCCAGGGGGCAAGTGGGGCTGAAGCTTTCTTT	CASQGASGAEAFF
TRBJ2-2	TRBV5-4	NA	TRBD1	TGTGCCAGCAGCTCACGACAGGGGGGAAACACCGGGGAGCTGTTTTTT	CASSSRQGGNTGELFF
TRBJ1-4	TRBV7-2	NA	NA	TGTGCCAGCAGCTTAGCGAGAGCAACTAATGAAAAACTGTTTTTT	CASSLARATNEKLFF
TRBJ1-1	TRBV5-6	NA	TRBD1	TGTGCCAGCAGCTTGTTTGCCTCAGGGGGCACTGAAGCTTTCTTT	CASSLFASGGTEAFF
TRBJ1-2	TRBV19	NA	TRBD1	TGTGCCAGTAGCGAAAGGGACAGGGCCTTCTATGGCTACACCTTC	CASSERDRAFYGYTF
TRBJ2-7	TRBV7-9	NA	TRBD1	TGTGCCAGCAGCTCGGGACAGGGTATCTACGAGCAGTACTTC	CASSSGQGIYEQYF
TRBJ1-2	TRBV5-4	NA	TRBD1	TGTGCCAGCAGCTCCGAGACAGGGGCAAACGGCTACACCTTC	CASSSETGANGYTF
TRBJ2-3	TRBV11-2	NA	TRBD2	TGTGCCAGCAGCTTTCCCATCGGACTAGCGGGAGGGCAAAGAGATACGCAGTATTTT	CASSFPIGLAGGQRDTQYF
TRBJ1-4	TRBV11-2	NA	NA	TGTGCCAGCAGCTTAGGGCAAGCGCATGAAAAACTGTTTTTT	CASSLGQAHEKLFF
TRBJ1-5	TRBV10-2	many	TRBD1	TGCGCCAGCAGTGTGGGACAGGGGGGACAGCCCCAGCATTTT	CASSVGQGGQPQHF
TRBJ2-7	TRBV6-1	few	NA	TGTGCCAGCAGTGAACAACAGGGTATTTTTCCGGGCGAGCAGTACTTC	CASSEQQGIFPGEQYF
TRBJ2-5	TRBV6-5	NA	NA	TGTGCCAGCAGTTACAATGGGGGCCCCCAAGAGACCCAGTACTTC	CASSYNGGPQETQYF
TRBJ2-7	TRBV27	NA	NA	TGTGCCAGCAGTTCCCCACGTCGCCGGACAGAGGACTACGAGCAGTACTTC	CASSSPRRRTEDYEQYF
TRBJ2-1	TRBV19	NA	NA	TGTGCCAGTAGTATGCTCGGGGGAATGTACAATGAGCAGTTCTTC	CASSMLGGMYNEQFF
TRBJ2-7	TRBV7-7	NA	NA	TGTGCCAGCAGCTTAGGTGGCACCCGGGATTACGAGCAGTACTTC	CASSLGGTRDYEQYF
TRBJ1-1	TRBV6-5	NA	TRBD1	TGTGCCACCTTCTACAGGGGCACTGAAGCTTTCTTT	CATFYRGTEAFF
TRBJ2-5	TRBV7-2	NA	TRBD2	TGTGCCAGCAGCTTAGTTTCCAGCGGGAGTGGGAGGGAGACCCAGTACTTC	CASSLVSSGSGRETQYF
TRBJ2-3	TRBV29-1	NA	NA	TGCAGCGTTGAAAAAGGAACTGGCACAGATACGCAGTATTTT	CSVEKGTGTDTQYF
TRBJ1-3	TRBV7-9	NA	TRBD1	TGTGCCAGCAGCCGACCAGCGGACAGGGTTAAATCTGGAAACACCATATATTTT	CASSRPADRVKSGNTIYF
TRBJ1-1	TRBV5-1	NA	TRBD1	TGCGCCAGCAGCATCGGAACCGGGACAGGGAACACTGAAGCTTTCTTT	CASSIGTGTGNTEAFF
TRBJ2-2	TRBV7-2	once	NA	TGTGCCAGCAGCTCCTGGACCGCAACCGGGGAGCTGTTTTTT	CASSSWTATGELFF
TRBJ1-5	TRBV19	NA	NA	TGTGCCAGTATCCGGTCCCAGGGAGTAGGGCCCCAGCATTTT	CASIRSQGVGPQHF
TRBJ2-2	TRBV5-1	NA	TRBD2	TGCGCCAGCAGCTGGGGACTAGCGGGAGTGCTCGCCGGGGAGCTGTTTTTT	CASSWGLAGVLAGELFF
TRBJ2-3	TRBV4-2	NA	NA	TGTGCCAGCAGCCAAGATCTCGCTAGCGCCCGCACAGATACGCAGTATTTT	CASSQDLASARTDTQYF
TRBJ2-4	TRBV5-1	NA	NA	TGCGCCAGCAGCCCGGGGCGACACAGACTAAACATTCAGTACTTC	CASSPGRHRLNIQYF
TRBJ1-2	TRBV30	NA	TRBD1	TGTGCCTGGAGAGAACAGACAGGGAGAGCGCGCGGCTACACCTTC	CAWREQTGRARGYTF
TRBJ1-2	TRBV11-2	NA	TRBD1	TGTGCCAGCAGCTTAGACGGACAGGGGTCCTACACCTTC	CASSLDGQGSYTF
TRBJ2-7	TRBV6-6	NA	TRBD2	TGTGCCAGCAGTTACGCTAGCGGGCCTATCTACGAGCAGTACTTC	CASSYASGPIYEQYF
TRBJ2-5	TRBV27	NA	TRBD2	TGTGCCAGCAGTTCACTAGCGGGGCCGAACCCGGAGACCCAGTACTTC	CASSSLAGPNPETQYF
TRBJ1-2	TRBV7-9	once	NA	TGTGCCAGCGCCCTAGGGGCGGTTGGCTACACCTTC	CASALGAVGYTF
TRBJ2-3	TRBV11-2	once	TRBD1	TGTGCCAGCAGCCCAATCGACAGGGCCGCAGATACGCAGTATTTT	CASSPIDRAADTQYF